This record concerns one T cell receptor beta chain sequence. Its antigen is undetermined. The entry originates in a study of cytotoxic CD8 clonotypes in ibrutinib-treated CLL. Whole-study findings and limits: The study found public clonotypes uncommon, contracting or stable on treatment. Clonality at baseline surpassed age-matched healthy donors and tracked circulating CD8+ T-cell counts.

PBMCs that had been cryopreserved were the source of about 2 micrograms of genomic DNA for TCR beta libraries. Germline V lookup: CDR1 MNHEY, CDR2 SMNVEV (reference sequence). CDR3 size: 13 residues. V was shortened by 3 bases and J by 6 bases, with 11 bases between the two germline ends. Sequencing used immunoSEQ multiplex PCR; TCRdb keeps in-frame clones, though not all of them. The table has 150,000 to 200,000 clones, roughly 88% seen once. The chain uses TRBV27 and TRBJ1-1, with D unclear. This TCR was recovered from a human donor with chronic lymphocytic leukemia. Sequenced material: PBMCs, taken at disease progression, from a patient treated with ibrutinib. The CDR3 nucleotides are TGTGCCAGCAGTTTTGGAGGACTAGCTGAAGCTTTCTTT. This sequence encodes CASSFGGLAEAFF.